This T cell receptor beta chain was found in a study of early T cells in non-severe SARS-CoV-2 infection. Study in general: RNA in bulk from unsorted whole blood was sequenced, and chains were unpaired. Findings and limits, study-wide: In VDJdb matching, anti-spike CD8 responses were favored while private and CD4 specificities went missing.

Germline CDR1 is DFQATT and CDR2 is SNEGSKA (reference sequence). The J segment lost 4 bases and the V segment lost 5 bases, leaving 7 bases of the junction unmatched. The CDR3 has 14 residues. This clonotype was counted many times. Its cognate antigen is unknown. Attached unique molecular identifiers marked individual cDNA molecules. TCRdb reanalysed the 5' RACE reads using MiXCR and keeps one entry per CDR3 protein. The sample records tens of thousands of distinct CDR3 sequences, around 6.3% being singletons. Sequencing was carried out using whole blood. The receptor's source is an adult who was a healthcare worker with PCR-confirmed SARS-CoV-2 infection or an uninfected control (not recorded which). V gene TRBV20-1 combines with J gene TRBJ2-4; 8 positions agree with TRBD2. The CDR3 region is CSAQTGTSKNIQYF. The CDR3 DNA reads as TGCAGTGCTCAGACCGGGACTAGTAAAAACATTCAGTACTTC.